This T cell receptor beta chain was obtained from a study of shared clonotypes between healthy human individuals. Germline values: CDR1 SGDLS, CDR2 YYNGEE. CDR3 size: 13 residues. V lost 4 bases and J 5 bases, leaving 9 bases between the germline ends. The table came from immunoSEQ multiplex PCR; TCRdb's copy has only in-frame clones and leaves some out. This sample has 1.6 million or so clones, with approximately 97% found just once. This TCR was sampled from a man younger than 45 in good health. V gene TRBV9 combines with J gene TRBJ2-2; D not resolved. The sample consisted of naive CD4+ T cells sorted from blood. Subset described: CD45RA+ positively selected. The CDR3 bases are TGTGCCAGCAGCCACGGAAATACCGGGGAGCTGTTTTTT. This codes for CASSHGNTGELFF.